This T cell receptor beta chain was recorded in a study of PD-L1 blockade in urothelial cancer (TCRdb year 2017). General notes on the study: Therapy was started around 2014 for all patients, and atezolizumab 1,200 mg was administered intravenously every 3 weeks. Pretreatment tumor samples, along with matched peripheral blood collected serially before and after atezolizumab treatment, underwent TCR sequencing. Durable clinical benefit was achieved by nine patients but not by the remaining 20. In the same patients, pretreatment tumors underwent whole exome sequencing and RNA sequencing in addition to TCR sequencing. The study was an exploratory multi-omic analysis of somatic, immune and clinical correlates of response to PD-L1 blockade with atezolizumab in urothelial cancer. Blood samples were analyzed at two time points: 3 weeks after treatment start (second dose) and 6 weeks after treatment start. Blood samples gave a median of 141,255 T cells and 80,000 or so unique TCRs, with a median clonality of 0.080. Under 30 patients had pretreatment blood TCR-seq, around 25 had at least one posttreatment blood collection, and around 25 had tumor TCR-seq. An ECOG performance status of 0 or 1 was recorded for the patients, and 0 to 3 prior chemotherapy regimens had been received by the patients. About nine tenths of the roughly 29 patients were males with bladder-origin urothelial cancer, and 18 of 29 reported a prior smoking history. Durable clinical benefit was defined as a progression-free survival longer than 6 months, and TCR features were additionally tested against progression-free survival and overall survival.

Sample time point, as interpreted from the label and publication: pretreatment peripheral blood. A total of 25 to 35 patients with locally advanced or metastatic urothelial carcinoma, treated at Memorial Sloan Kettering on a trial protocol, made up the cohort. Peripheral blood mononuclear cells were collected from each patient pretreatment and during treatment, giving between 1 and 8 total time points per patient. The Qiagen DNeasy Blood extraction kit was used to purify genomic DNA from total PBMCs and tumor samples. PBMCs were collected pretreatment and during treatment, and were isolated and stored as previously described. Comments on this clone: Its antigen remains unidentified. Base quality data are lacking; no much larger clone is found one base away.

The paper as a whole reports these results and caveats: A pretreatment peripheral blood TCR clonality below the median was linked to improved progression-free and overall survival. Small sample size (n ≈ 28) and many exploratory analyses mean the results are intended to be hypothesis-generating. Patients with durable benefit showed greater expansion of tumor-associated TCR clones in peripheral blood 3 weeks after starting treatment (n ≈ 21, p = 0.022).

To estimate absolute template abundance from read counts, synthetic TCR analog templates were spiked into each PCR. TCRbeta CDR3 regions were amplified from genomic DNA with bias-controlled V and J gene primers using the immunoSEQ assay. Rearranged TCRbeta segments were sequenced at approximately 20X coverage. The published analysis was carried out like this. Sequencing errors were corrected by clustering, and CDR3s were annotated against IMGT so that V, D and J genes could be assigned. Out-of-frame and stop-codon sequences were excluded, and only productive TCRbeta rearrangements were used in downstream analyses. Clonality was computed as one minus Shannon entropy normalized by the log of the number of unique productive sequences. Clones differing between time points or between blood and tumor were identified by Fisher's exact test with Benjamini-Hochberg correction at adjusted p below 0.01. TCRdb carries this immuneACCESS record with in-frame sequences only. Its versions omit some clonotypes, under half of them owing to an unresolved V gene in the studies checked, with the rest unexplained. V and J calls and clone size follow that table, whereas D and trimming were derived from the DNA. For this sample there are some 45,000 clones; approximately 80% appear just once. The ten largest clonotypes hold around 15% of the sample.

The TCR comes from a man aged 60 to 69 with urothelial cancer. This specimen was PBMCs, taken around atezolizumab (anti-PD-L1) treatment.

The DNA sequence is given as TGTGCCAGCAGTCTCAGGGGGCTTTCTGGAAACACCATATATTTT. This is translated as CASSLRGLSGNTIYF. The rearrangement combines TRBV28 with TRBJ1-3; 8 central nucleotides agree with TRBD1. The germline V end is reduced by 5 bases and the J end by 1 base; junction bases left unmatched: 4. CDR1 and CDR2 are read off the germline V gene as MDHEN and SYDVKM. Taken from cysteine to phenylalanine, the CDR3 has 15 residues. CDR3 DNA only is kept here, 45 bases in frame from base 1. The CDR3, completed at both ends by the reference TRBV28 and TRBJ1-3 genes, gives the full variable domain DVKVTQSSRYLVKRTGEKVFLECVQDMDHENMFWYRQDPGLGLRLIYFSYDVKMKEKGDIPEGYSVSREKKERFSLILESASTNQTSMYLCASSLRGLSGNTIYFGEGSWLTVV.